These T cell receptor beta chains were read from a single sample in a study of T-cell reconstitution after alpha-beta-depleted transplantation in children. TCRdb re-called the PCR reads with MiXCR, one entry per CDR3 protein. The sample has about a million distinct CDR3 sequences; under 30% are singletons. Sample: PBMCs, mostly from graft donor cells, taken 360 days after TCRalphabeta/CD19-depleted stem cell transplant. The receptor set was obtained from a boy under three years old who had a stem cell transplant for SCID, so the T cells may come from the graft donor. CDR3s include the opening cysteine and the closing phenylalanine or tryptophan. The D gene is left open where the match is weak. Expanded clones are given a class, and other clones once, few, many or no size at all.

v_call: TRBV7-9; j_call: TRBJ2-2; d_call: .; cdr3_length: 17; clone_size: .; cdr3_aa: CASMERGLADHTGELFF; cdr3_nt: TGTGCCAGCATGGAACGGGGGCTAGCGGACCACACCGGGGAGCTGTTTTTT
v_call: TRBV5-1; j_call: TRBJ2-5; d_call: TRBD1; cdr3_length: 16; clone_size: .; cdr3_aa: CASSLAPTGALETQYF; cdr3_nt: TGCGCCAGCAGCTTGGCGCCGACAGGGGCATTGGAGACCCAGTACTTC
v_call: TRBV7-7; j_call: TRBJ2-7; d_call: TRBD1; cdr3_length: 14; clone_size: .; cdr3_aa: CASSPSPTGLEQYF; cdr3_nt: TGTGCCAGCAGCCCTAGCCCGACAGGGCTGGAGCAGTACTTC
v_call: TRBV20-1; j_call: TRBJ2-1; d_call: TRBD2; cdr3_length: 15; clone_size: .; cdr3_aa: CSARVASGSYNEQFF; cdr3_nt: TGCAGTGCTAGAGTGGCTAGCGGATCCTACAATGAGCAGTTCTTC
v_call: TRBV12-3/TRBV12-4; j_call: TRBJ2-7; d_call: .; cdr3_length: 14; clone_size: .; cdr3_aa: CASSLLGSAYEQYF; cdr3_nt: TGTGCCAGCAGTTTATTGGGATCCGCTTACGAGCAGTACTTC
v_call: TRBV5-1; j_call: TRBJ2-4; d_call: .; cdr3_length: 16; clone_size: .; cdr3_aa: CASSLGRGQAKNIQYF; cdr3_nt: TGCGCCAGCAGCTTAGGGCGGGGGCAAGCCAAAAACATTCAGTACTTC
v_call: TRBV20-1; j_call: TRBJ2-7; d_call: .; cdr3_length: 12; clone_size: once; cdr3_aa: CATRAVTYEQYF; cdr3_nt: TGCGCCACGCGGGCAGTTACCTACGAGCAGTACTTC
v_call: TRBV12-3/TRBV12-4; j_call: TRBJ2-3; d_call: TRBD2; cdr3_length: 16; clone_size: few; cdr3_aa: CASTPLAGSSTDTQYF; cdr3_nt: TGTGCCAGCACCCCTCTAGCGGGGTCTAGCACAGATACGCAGTATTTT
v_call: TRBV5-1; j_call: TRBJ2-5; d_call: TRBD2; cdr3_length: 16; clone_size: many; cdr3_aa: CASSLRGLAGQETQYF; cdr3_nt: TGCGCCAGCAGCTTGAGGGGGCTAGCGGGGCAAGAGACCCAGTACTTC
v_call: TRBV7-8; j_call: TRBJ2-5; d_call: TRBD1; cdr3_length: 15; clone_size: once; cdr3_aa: CASTFLPTGEAAQYF; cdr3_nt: TGTGCCAGCACCTTCCTCCCGACAGGGGAGGCGGCCCAGTACTTC
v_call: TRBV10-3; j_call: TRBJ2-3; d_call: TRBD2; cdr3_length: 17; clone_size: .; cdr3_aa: CAISGGLAGGPADTQYF; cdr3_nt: TGTGCCATCAGTGGGGGACTAGCGGGGGGGCCGGCAGATACGCAGTATTTT
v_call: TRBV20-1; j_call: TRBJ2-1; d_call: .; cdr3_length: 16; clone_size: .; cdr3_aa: CSARASGAGGIGEQFF; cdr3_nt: TGCAGTGCTAGAGCTTCGGGGGCCGGGGGTATCGGTGAGCAGTTCTTC
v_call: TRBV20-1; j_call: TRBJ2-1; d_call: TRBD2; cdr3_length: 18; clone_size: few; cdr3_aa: CSAPPWLAGRSSYNEQFF; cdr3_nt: TGCAGTGCTCCCCCTTGGCTAGCGGGGCGAAGCTCCTACAATGAGCAGTTCTTC
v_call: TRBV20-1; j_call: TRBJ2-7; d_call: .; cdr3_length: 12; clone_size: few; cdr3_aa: CSARDRWYEQYF; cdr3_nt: TGCAGTGCTAGAGATCGGTGGTACGAGCAGTACTTC
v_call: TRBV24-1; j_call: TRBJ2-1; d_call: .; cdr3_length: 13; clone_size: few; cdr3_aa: CATSGVGYNEQFF; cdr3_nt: TGTGCCACCAGTGGGGTGGGGTACAATGAGCAGTTCTTC
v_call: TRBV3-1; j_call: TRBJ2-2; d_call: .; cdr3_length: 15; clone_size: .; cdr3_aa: CASSQSGRYTGELFF; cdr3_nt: TGTGCCAGCAGCCAGTCGGGCCGATACACCGGGGAGCTGTTTTTT
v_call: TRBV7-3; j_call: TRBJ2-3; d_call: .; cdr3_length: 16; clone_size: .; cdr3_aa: CASSLGRGSGTDTQYF; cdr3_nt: TGTGCCAGCAGCCTAGGACGGGGATCGGGCACAGATACGCAGTATTTT
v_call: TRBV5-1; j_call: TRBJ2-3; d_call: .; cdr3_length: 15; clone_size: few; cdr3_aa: CASSSSPTSTDTQYF; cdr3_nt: TGCGCCAGCAGCTCCTCCCCGACTAGCACAGATACGCAGTATTTT
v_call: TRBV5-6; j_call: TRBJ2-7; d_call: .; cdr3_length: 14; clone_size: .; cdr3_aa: CASSFLGETYEQYF; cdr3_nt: TGTGCCAGCAGCTTTTTGGGGGAAACCTACGAGCAGTACTTC
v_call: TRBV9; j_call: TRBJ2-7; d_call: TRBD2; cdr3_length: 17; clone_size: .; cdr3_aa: CASSLGRLAGYTYEQYF; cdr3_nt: TGTGCCAGCAGCCTTGGTCGACTAGCGGGGTACACCTACGAGCAGTACTTC
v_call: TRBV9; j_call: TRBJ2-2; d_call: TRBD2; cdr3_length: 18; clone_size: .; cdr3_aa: CASSPSGLAGLNTGELFF; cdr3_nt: TGTGCCAGCAGCCCTTCGGGACTAGCGGGGCTGAACACCGGGGAGCTGTTTTTT
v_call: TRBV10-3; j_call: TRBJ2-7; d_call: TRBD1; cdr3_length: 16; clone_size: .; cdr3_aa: CAISESMAGGTYEQYF; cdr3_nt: TGTGCCATCAGTGAGTCGATGGCAGGGGGAACCTACGAGCAGTACTTC
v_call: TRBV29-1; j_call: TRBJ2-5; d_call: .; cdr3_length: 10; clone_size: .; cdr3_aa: CSALRETQYF; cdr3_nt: TGCAGCGCCTTAAGGGAGACCCAGTACTTC
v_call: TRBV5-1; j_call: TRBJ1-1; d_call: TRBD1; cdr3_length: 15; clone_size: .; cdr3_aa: CASSYRGQGIPEAFF; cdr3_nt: TGCGCCAGCAGCTACAGGGGACAGGGAATCCCTGAAGCTTTCTTT
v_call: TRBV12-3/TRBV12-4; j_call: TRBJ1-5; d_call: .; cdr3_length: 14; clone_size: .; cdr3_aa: CASSFSGPHQPQHF; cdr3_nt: TGTGCCAGCAGTTTTTCAGGGCCCCATCAGCCCCAGCATTTT
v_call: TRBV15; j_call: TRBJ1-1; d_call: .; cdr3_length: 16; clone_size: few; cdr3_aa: CATSRDWSGGLRRAFF; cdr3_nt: TGTGCCACCAGCAGAGATTGGTCGGGTGGGCTCCGTAGAGCTTTCTTT
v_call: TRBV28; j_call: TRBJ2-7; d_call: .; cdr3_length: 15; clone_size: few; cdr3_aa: CASSLGFSETYEQYF; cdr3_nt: TGTGCCAGCAGTTTAGGGTTCAGCGAGACCTACGAGCAGTACTTC
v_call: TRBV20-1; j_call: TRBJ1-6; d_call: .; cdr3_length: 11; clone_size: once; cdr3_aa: CTSGGASPLHF; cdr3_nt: TGCACCTCGGGAGGGGCATCACCCCTCCACTTT
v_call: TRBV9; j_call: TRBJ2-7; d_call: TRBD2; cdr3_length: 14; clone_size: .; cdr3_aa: CASSVGLAEREQYF; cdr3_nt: TGTGCCAGCAGCGTAGGACTAGCCGAGCGCGAGCAGTACTTC
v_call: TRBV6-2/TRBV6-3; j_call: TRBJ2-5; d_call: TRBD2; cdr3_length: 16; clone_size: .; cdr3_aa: CASRRLAGGPTETQYF; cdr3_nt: TGTGCCAGCAGAAGACTAGCGGGGGGCCCGACAGAGACCCAGTACTTC
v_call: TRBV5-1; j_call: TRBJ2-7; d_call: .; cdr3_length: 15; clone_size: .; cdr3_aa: CASRVGGTVPYEQYF; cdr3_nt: TGCGCCAGCAGGGTCGGCGGGACAGTCCCCTACGAGCAGTACTTC
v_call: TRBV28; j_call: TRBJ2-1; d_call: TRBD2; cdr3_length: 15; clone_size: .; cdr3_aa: CASSTRGLVGNEQFF; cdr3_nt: TGTGCCAGCAGCACTAGGGGACTAGTAGGCAATGAGCAGTTCTTC
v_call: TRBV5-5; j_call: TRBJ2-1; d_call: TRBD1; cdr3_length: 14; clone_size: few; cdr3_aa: CASRRGGAFNEQFF; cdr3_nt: TGTGCCAGCAGGAGAGGGGGCGCGTTCAATGAGCAGTTCTTC
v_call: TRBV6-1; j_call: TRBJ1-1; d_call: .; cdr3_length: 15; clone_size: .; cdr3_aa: CASSEWRGRNTEAFF; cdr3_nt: TGTGCCAGCAGTGAATGGAGGGGCCGGAACACTGAAGCTTTCTTT
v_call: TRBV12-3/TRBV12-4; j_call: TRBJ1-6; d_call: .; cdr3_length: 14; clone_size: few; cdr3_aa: CASSLTGGVSPLHF; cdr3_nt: TGTGCCAGCAGTTTAACAGGCGGAGTTTCACCCCTCCACTTT
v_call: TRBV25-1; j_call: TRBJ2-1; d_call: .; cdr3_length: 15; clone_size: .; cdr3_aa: CASSAQGGPRDEQFF; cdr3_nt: TGTGCCAGCAGTGCCCAGGGTGGTCCGCGCGATGAGCAGTTCTTC
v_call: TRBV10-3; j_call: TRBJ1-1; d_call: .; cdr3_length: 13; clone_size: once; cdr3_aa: CAISESGIPEAFF; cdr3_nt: TGTGCCATCAGTGAGTCTGGGATCCCTGAAGCTTTCTTT
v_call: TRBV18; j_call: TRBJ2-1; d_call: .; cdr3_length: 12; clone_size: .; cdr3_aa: CASSSQNNEQFF; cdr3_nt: TGTGCCAGCTCATCACAAAACAATGAGCAGTTCTTC
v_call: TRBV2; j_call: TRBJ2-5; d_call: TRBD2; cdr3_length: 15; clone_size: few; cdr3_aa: CASSAGTKGVETQYF; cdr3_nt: TGTGCCAGCAGTGCCGGGACTAAGGGAGTGGAGACCCAGTACTTC
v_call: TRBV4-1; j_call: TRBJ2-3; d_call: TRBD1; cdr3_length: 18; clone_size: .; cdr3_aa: CASSRSYQGQGFTDTQYF; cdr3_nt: TGCGCCAGCAGCCGGTCCTACCAGGGACAGGGATTCACAGATACGCAGTATTTT
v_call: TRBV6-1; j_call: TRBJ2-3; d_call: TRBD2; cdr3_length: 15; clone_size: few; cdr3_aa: CASRLAGGHGDTQYF; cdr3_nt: TGTGCCAGCCGGCTAGCGGGGGGGCATGGAGATACGCAGTATTTT
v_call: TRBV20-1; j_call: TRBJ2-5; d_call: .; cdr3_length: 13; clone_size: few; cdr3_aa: CSARVGHEETQYF; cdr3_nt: TGCAGTGCTAGAGTAGGTCATGAGGAGACCCAGTACTTC
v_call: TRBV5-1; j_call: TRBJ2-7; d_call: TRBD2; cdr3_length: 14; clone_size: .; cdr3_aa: CASKETSGDYEQYF; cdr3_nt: TGCGCCAGCAAGGAGACTAGCGGAGACTACGAGCAGTACTTC
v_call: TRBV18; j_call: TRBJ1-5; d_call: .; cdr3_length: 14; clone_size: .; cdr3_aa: CASSQGDGNQPQHF; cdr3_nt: TGTGCCAGCTCACAGGGGGATGGCAATCAGCCCCAGCATTTT
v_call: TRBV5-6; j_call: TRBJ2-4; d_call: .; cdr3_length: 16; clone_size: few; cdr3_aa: CASSLKWLRAKNIQYF; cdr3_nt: TGTGCCAGCAGCTTGAAGTGGTTAAGGGCCAAAAACATTCAGTACTTC